The T cell receptor beta chain described here comes from a study of T cell repertoires in cytomegalovirus infection. The V segment lost 4 bases and the J segment 3 bases; nucleotides outside the gene matches: 8. CDR3 size: 15 residues. The germline CDR1 and CDR2 sequences are SQVTM and ANQGSEA. MiXCR, applied by TCRdb to the reads, yields one record per CDR3 protein. The profile shows 310,000 or so distinct CDR3 sequences, about 9.2% of them singletons. This clonotype appeared a few times. The specimen sequenced was PBMCs. The genes are TRBV29-1 and TRBJ2-1; 8 bases are shared with TRBD2. This TCR came from a human donor in good health (CMV status not recorded). Some clones in this sample may be carry-over from other donors' samples. For the CDR3, the DNA is TGCAGCGTTGGCGGGGGGAGTGAGCGCTACAATGAGCAGTTCTTC. The encoded protein is CSVGGGSERYNEQFF.